The rows below give T cell receptor beta chains drawn from one sample of a study of neurological immune-mediated disorders. TCRdb redid the calling of the 5' RACE reads with MiXCR, one entry per CDR3 protein. The sample consists of some 89,000 distinct CDR3 sequences, 4.3% of them appearing once. The sequenced sample consisted of PBMCs. These TCRs come from an older woman with multiple sclerosis. Both conserved end residues are part of each CDR3. The order of the fields is clone size, J gene, V gene, D gene, CDR3 DNA, CDR3 protein. A D gene is named only where the DNA matches it firmly. Clone size appears in some rows only: once, few, many, or a class for an expanded clone.

many | TRBJ2-7 | TRBV5-1 | TRBD1 | TGCGCCAGCAGCTTGGGGGACAGTACCTACGAGCAGTACTTC | CASSLGDSTYEQYF
many | TRBJ2-1 | TRBV4-1 | . | TGCGCCAGCAGCCAAGGGCACCAGGCGACGAAGTACAATGAGCAGTTCTTC | CASSQGHQATKYNEQFF
many | TRBJ2-3 | TRBV5-1 | TRBD2 | TGCGCCAGCAGCTTGACCGGGGGGGGTACAGATACGCAGTATTTT | CASSLTGGGTDTQYF
many | TRBJ2-4 | TRBV7-9 | TRBD2 | TGTGCCAGCAGCGAGACTAGCGGGGGGGATCAGTACTTC | CASSETSGGDQYF
many | TRBJ1-3 | TRBV2 | . | TGTGCCAGCAGTGAACGGCGACAGGCGGCTGGAAACACCATATATTTT | CASSERRQAAGNTIYF
many | TRBJ2-1 | TRBV5-1 | TRBD2 | TGCGCCAGCAGCTTTAGCGGGGGGGCCGTCTACAATGAGCAGTTCTTC | CASSFSGGAVYNEQFF
many | TRBJ2-7 | TRBV3-1 | . | TGTGCCAGCAGCCAAGAAGGGGCCTCGGGCGAGCAGTACTTC | CASSQEGASGEQYF
many | TRBJ1-2 | TRBV9 | . | TGTGCCAGCAGCGTACACAGGAACCTAAACTATGGCTACACCTTC | CASSVHRNLNYGYTF
many | TRBJ1-2 | TRBV11-2 | . | TGTGCCAGCAGCTTACGGGCGGGGGGCTACACCTTC | CASSLRAGGYTF
many | TRBJ2-3 | TRBV6-6 | . | TGTGCCAGCAGCGATCTTACGGTGGTAGATACGCAGTATTTT | CASSDLTVVDTQYF
many | TRBJ1-1 | TRBV10-3 | TRBD1 | TGTGCCATCAGCGACCTGACAGGGCACACTGAAGCTTTCTTT | CAISDLTGHTEAFF
many | TRBJ1-1 | TRBV27 | . | TGTGCCAGCATGGGATTGGCTATTCGGAACACTGAAGCTTTCTTT | CASMGLAIRNTEAFF
many | TRBJ2-7 | TRBV7-9 | . | TGTGCCAGCAGCCACCGGGTAGGCACCCGCTACGAGCAGTACTTC | CASSHRVGTRYEQYF
many | TRBJ2-1 | TRBV5-1 | . | TGCGCCAGCAGCGGGGATAACGGACGGTCGGGGAATGAGCAGTTCTTC | CASSGDNGRSGNEQFF
many | TRBJ2-2 | TRBV5-1 | . | TGCGCCAGCAGCTTGTCGGCTAACACCGGGGAGCTGTTTTTT | CASSLSANTGELFF
many | TRBJ2-2 | TRBV7-9 | . | TGTGCCAGCAGCTTCATAGGGGGAAACACCGGGGAGCTGTTTTTT | CASSFIGGNTGELFF
. | TRBJ1-4 | TRBV30 | . | TGTGCCTGGGGCCCACCTACAGGGCGAGGCGAAAAACTGTTTTTT | CAWGPPTGRGEKLFF
many | TRBJ2-7 | TRBV30 | . | TGTGCCTGGAGTGTTGGGCAGGGCCGCTACGAGCAGTACTTC | CAWSVGQGRYEQYF
many | TRBJ2-3 | TRBV28 | . | TGTGCCAGCAGTTCGCAGACAGATACGCAGTATTTT | CASSSQTDTQYF
many | TRBJ2-7 | TRBV6-5 | TRBD1 | TGTGCCAGCAGATCTATGCCAGGACAGGGGAGCTACGAGCAGTACTTC | CASRSMPGQGSYEQYF
many | TRBJ2-7 | TRBV5-6 | TRBD1 | TGTGCCAGCAGCCGGGACAGGGTTTCCTACGAGCAGTACTTC | CASSRDRVSYEQYF
many | TRBJ2-5 | TRBV20-1 | . | TGCAGTGCTAGTGGCACCACCCAGTACTTC | CSASGTTQYF
many | TRBJ2-7 | TRBV6-6 | TRBD1 | TGTGCCAGCAGTGTGCAGGGGGTCGACGAGCAGTACTTC | CASSVQGVDEQYF
many | TRBJ2-3 | TRBV20-1 | . | TGCAGTGCCATCCCACCGCGGGGGCGCGCAGATACGCAGTATTTT | CSAIPPRGRADTQYF
many | TRBJ2-7 | TRBV5-1 | . | TGCGCCAGCAGCTTGGAGGCTAGCGCGGGACGGGGGCAGTACTTC | CASSLEASAGRGQYF
many | TRBJ2-2 | TRBV5-1 | . | TGCGCCAGCAGCTTGGGCCACCCGAACACCGGGGAGCTGTTTTTT | CASSLGHPNTGELFF